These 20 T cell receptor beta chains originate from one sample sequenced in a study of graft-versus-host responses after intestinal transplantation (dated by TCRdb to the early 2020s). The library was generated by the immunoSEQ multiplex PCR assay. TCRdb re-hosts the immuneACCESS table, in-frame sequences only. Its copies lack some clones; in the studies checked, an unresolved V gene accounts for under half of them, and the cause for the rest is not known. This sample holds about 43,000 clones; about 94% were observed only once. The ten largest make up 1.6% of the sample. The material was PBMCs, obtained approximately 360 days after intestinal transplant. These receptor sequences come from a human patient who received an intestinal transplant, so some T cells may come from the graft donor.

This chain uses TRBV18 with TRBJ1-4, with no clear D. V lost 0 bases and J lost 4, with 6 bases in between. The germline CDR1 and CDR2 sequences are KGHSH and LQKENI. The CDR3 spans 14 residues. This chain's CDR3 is CASSPPRGNEKLFF. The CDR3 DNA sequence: TGTGCCAGCTCACCACCCCGGGGTAATGAAAAACTGTTTTTT.

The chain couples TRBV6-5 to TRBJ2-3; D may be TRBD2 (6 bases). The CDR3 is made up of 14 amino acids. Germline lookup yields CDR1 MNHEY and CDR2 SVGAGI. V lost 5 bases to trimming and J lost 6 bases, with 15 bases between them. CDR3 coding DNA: TGTGCCAGCAGTCCAGGAGGGCCCCTGGATACGCAGTATTTT. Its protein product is CASSPGGPLDTQYF.

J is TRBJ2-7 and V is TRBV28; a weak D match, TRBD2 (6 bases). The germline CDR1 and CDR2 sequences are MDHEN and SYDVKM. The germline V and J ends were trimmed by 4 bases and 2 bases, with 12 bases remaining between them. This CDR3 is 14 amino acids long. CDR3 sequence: CASSSGVPTYEQYF. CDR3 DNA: TGTGCCAGCAGTTCGGGAGTCCCCACCTACGAGCAGTACTTC.

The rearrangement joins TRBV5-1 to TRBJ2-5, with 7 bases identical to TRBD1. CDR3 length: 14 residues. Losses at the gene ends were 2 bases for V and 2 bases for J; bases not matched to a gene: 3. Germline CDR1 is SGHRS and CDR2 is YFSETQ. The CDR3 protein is CASSFGTDQETQYF. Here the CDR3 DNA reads TGCGCCAGCAGCTTTGGGACAGATCAAGAGACCCAGTACTTC.

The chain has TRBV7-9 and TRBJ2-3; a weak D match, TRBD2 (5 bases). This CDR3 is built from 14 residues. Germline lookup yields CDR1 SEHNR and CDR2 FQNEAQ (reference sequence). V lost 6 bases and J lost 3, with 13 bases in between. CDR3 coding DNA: TGTGCCAGCAGTCAAACTACTAGTACAGATACGCAGTATTTT. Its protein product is CASSQTTSTDTQYF. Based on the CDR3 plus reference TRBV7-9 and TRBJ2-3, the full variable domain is DTGVSQNPRHKITKRGQNVTFRCDPISEHNRLYWYRQTLGQGPEFLTYFQNEAQLEKSRLLSDRFSAERPKGSFSTLEIQRTEQGDSAMYLCASSQTTSTDTQYFGPGTRLTVL.

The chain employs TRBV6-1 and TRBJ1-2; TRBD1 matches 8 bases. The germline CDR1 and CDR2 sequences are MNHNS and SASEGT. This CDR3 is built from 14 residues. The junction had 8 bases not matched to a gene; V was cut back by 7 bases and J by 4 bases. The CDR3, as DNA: TGTGCCAGCACCCGGACAGGGTTTGGCTATGGCTACACCTTC. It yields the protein CASTRTGFGYGYTF.

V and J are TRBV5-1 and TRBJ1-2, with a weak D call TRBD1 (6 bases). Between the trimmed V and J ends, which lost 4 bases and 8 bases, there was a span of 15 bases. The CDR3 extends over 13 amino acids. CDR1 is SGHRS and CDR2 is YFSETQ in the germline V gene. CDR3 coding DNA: TGCGCCAGCAGCATGACAGGTCAGGAGGGCTACACCTTC. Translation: CASSMTGQEGYTF.

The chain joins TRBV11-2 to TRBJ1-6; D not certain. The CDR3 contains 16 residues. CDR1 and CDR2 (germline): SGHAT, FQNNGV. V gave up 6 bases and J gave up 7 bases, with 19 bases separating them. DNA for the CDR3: TGTGCCAGCAGTTTCCGAGGCAGGCCCCCCAATTCACCCCTCCACTTT. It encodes CASSFRGRPPNSPLHF.

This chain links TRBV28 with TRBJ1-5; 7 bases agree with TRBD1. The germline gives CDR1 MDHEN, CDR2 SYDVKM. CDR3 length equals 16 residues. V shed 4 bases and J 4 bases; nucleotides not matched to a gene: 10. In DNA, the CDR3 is TGTGCCAGCAGTTCAGAGCCGGGACAGCCGAATCAGCCCCAGCATTTT. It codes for CASSSEPGQPNQPQHF.

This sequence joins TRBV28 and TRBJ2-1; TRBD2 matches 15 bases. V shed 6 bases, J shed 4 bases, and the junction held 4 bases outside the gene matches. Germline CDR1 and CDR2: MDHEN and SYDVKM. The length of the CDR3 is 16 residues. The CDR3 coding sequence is TGTGCCAGCAGGTGGGGACTAGCGGGAGGTTACAATGAGCAGTTCTTC. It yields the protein CASRWGLAGGYNEQFF.

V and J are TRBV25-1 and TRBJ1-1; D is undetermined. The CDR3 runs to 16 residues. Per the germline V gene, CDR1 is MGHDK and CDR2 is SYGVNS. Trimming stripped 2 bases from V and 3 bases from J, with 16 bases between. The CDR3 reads CASSEREEGGDTEAFF. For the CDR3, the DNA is TGTGCCAGCAGTGAAAGGGAGGAGGGCGGGGACACTGAAGCTTTCTTT.

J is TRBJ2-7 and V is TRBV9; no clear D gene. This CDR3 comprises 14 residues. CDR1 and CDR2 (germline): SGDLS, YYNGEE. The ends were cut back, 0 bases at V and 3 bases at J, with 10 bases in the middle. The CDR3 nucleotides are TGTGCCAGCAGCGTAGGCAGCAGCAACTACGAGCAGTACTTC. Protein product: CASSVGSSNYEQYF.

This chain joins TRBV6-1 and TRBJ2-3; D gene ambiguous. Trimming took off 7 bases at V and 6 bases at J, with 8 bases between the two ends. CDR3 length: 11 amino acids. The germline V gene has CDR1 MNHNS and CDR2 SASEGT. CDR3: CASISMDTQYF. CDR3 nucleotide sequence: TGTGCCAGCATATCCATGGATACGCAGTATTTT.

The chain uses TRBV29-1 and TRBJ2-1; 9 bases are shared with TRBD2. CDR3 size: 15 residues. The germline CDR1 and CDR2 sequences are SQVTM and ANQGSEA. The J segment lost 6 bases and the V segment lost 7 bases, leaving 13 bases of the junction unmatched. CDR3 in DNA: TGCAGCGCACGGGGGAGACTAGCGGTAATCAATGAGCAGTTCTTC. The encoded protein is CSARGRLAVINEQFF.

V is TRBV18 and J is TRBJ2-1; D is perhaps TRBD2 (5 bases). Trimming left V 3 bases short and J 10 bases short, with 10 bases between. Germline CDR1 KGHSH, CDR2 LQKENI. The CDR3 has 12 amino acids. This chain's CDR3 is CASSPQGGEQFF. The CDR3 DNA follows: TGTGCCAGCTCACCTCAAGGAGGAGAGCAGTTCTTC.

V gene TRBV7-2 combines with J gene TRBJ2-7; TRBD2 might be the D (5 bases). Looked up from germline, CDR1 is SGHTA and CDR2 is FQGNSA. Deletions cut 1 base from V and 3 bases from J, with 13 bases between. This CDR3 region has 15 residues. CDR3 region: CASSLGTQLSYEQYF. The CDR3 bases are TGTGCCAGCAGCTTAGGGACTCAACTCAGCTACGAGCAGTACTTC.

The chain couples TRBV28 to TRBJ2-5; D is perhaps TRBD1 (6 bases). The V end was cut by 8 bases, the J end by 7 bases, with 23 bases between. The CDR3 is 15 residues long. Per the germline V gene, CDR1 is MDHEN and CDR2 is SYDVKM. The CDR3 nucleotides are TGTGCCAGCGGATCAACGTTACAGGGTTACGGGACCCAGTACTTC. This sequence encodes CASGSTLQGYGTQYF. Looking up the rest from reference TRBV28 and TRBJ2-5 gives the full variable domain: DVKVTQSSRYLVKRTGEKVFLECVQDMDHENMFWYRQDPGLGLRLIYFSYDVKMKEKGDIPEGYSVSREKKERFSLILESASTNQTSMYLCASGSTLQGYGTQYFGPGTRLLVL.

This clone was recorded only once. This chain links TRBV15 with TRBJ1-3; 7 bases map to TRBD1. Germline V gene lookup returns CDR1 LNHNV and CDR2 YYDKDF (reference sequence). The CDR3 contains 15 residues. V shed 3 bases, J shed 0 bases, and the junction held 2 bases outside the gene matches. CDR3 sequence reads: CATSRTGNSGNTIYF. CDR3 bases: TGTGCCACCAGCAGGACAGGGAACTCTGGAAACACCATATATTTT. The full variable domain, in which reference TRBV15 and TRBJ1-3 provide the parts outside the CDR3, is DAMVIQNPRYQVTQFGKPVTLSCSQTLNHNVMYWYQQKSSQAPKLLFHYYDKDFNNEADTPDNFQSRRPNTSFCFLDIRSPGLGDTAMYLCATSRTGNSGNTIYFGEGSWLTVV.

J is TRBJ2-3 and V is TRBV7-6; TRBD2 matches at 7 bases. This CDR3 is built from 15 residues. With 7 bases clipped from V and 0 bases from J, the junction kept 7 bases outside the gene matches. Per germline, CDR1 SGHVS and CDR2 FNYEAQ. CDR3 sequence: CASTASGASTDTQYF. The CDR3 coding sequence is TGTGCCAGCACCGCTAGCGGAGCTAGCACAGATACGCAGTATTTT.

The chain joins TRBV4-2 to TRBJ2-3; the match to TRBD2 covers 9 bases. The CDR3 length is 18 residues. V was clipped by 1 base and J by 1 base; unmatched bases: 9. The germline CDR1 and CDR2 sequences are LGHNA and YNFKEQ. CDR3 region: CASSQGSSGALGTDTQYF. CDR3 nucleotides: TGTGCCAGCAGCCAAGGGTCTAGCGGGGCCCTGGGCACAGATACGCAGTATTTT.